A selection of T cell receptor beta chains follows, all from one sample in a study of siplizumab effects on memory and regulatory T cells. TCRdb keeps only in-frame clones here, not all; method: immunoSEQ multiplex PCR. The sample gives 100,000 or so clones, about 93% of which show up once; approximately 0.3% is in the top ten. Sequences were obtained from CD4+ T cells sorted from blood. The receptors shown here come from a human donor in good health. The CDR3 runs from the conserved cysteine through the conserved F or W. Each record gives: D gene, J gene, V gene, CDR3 length, clone size, CDR3 protein, CDR3 DNA. A D gene is named only where the DNA matches it firmly. Some rows have no size entry. The others give once, few or many, or a class for an expanded clone.

>TRBD1|TRBJ1-1|TRBV18|16|few
CASSPVSGTGWTEAFF
TGTGCCAGCTCACCAGTCTCCGGGACAGGGTGGACTGAAGCTTTCTTT
>TRBD1|TRBJ1-5|TRBV2|14|once
CASGWGQGNQPQHF
TGTGCCAGCGGTTGGGGACAGGGAAATCAGCCCCAGCATTTT
>NA|TRBJ2-5|TRBV4-2|15|NA
CASSQAVAERETQYF
TGTGCCAGCAGCCAAGCGGTAGCGGAAAGGGAGACCCAGTACTTC
>TRBD1|TRBJ1-1|TRBV10-3|16|NA
CATVPGQGRGNTEAFF
TGTGCCACCGTCCCGGGACAGGGTAGAGGGAACACTGAAGCTTTCTTT
>TRBD1|TRBJ1-1|TRBV5-1|15|NA
CASSFGTVSYTEAFF
TGCGCCAGCAGCTTCGGGACAGTCTCTTACACTGAAGCTTTCTTT
>NA|TRBJ1-1|TRBV7-9|13|NA
CASRGGRNTEAFF
TGTGCCAGCCGGGGGGGCCGGAACACTGAAGCTTTCTTT
>NA|TRBJ2-7|TRBV7-8|15|NA
CASSSGWSAAYEQYF
TGTGCCAGCAGCTCCGGCTGGTCAGCTGCCTACGAGCAGTACTTC
>NA|TRBJ1-1|TRBV29-1|11|few
CCFGWNTEAFF
TGCTGTTTCGGGTGGAACACTGAAGCTTTCTTT
>NA|TRBJ1-5|TRBV30|13|NA
CAWSDRGREPQHF
TGTGCCTGGAGTGACCGGGGAAGGGAGCCCCAGCATTTT
>NA|TRBJ2-3|TRBV5-4|17|NA
CASSPEVGRVGSDTQYF
TGTGCCAGCAGCCCGGAGGTCGGTAGGGTCGGGTCAGATACGCAGTATTTT
>NA|TRBJ2-3|TRBV30|11|NA
CAWSYRDTQYF
TGTGCCTGGAGTTACAGAGATACGCAGTATTTT
>TRBD1|TRBJ1-1|TRBV6-5|14|NA
CASRETGVYTEAFF
TGTGCCAGCAGGGAGACAGGGGTTTACACTGAAGCTTTCTTT
>NA|TRBJ1-1|TRBV18|14|NA
CASSPLERSTEAFF
TGTGCCAGCTCACCCCTGGAGAGAAGTACTGAAGCTTTCTTT
>TRBD1|TRBJ2-7|TRBV5-5|14|NA
CASSHPRTGSEQYF
TGTGCCAGCAGCCATCCACGGACAGGGAGTGAGCAGTACTTC
>TRBD1|TRBJ1-3|TRBV19|17|NA
CASSIVGGQLEGNTIYF
TGTGCCAGTAGTATCGTGGGGGGACAGCTTGAAGGAAACACCATATATTTT
>TRBD1|TRBJ2-5|TRBV10-3|13|NA
CAINNRGGETQYF
TGTGCCATCAACAACAGGGGTGGAGAGACCCAGTACTTC
>TRBD1|TRBJ2-1|TRBV27|15|NA
CASTETGGFYNEQFF
TGTGCCAGCACCGAAACAGGGGGCTTCTACAATGAGCAGTTCTTC
>NA|TRBJ1-2|TRBV25-1|14|NA
CASSEIGSGYGYTF
TGTGCCAGCAGTGAAATCGGGAGTGGGTATGGCTACACCTTC
>NA|TRBJ2-3|TRBV7-3|17|NA
CASSPKITGTSTDTQYF
TGTGCCAGCAGCCCTAAAATTACAGGGACTAGCACAGATACGCAGTATTTT
>NA|TRBJ2-1|TRBV27|13|NA
CASWGRDRYEQFF
TGTGCCAGCTGGGGGCGGGATCGGTATGAGCAGTTCTTC
>NA|TRBJ1-1|TRBV5-1|13|few
CASSQRLGAEAFF
TGCGCCAGCAGCCAAAGGCTGGGCGCTGAAGCTTTCTTT
>TRBD1|TRBJ2-7|TRBV5-1|15|NA
CASRLPGQGWYEQYF
TGCGCCAGCAGACTTCCGGGACAGGGTTGGTACGAGCAGTACTTC
>TRBD1|TRBJ2-3|TRBV9|15|few
CASSVEGAVTDTQYF
TGTGCCAGCAGCGTAGAGGGGGCGGTGACAGATACGCAGTATTTT
>TRBD2|TRBJ2-3|TRBV7-9|15|NA
CASSLAGGVTDTQYF
TGTGCCAGCAGCCTAGCGGGAGGGGTCACAGATACGCAGTATTTT
>NA|TRBJ2-3|TRBV23-1|9|NA
CASSQSEPF
TGCGCCAGCAGTCAATCAGAGCCTTTT
>TRBD2|TRBJ2-3|TRBV6-1|14|few
CASRASGGPNTQYF
TGTGCCAGCAGGGCTAGCGGGGGACCGAATACGCAGTATTTT
>TRBD2|TRBJ2-1|TRBV13|15|NA
CASRKGLAAANEQFF
TGTGCCAGCAGGAAAGGACTAGCGGCGGCCAATGAGCAGTTCTTC
>NA|TRBJ2-3|TRBV6-5|14|once
CASSSQGVTDTQYF
TGTGCCAGCAGTTCACAGGGCGTCACAGATACGCAGTATTTT
>NA|TRBJ2-2|TRBV5-4|15|NA
CASSLGGLGTGELFF
TGTGCCAGCAGCTTAGGGGGGCTCGGCACCGGGGAGCTGTTTTTT
>NA|TRBJ1-2|TRBV6-5|12|NA
CASSLAGYGYTF
TGTGCCAGCAGTTTAGCAGGCTATGGCTACACCTTC
>NA|TRBJ2-2|TRBV9|12|NA
CASSQNTGELFF
TGTGCCAGCAGCCAAAACACCGGGGAGCTGTTTTTT
>NA|TRBJ2-7|TRBV5-6|15|once
CASSRGAGIPYEQYF
TGTGCCAGCAGCCGCGGGGCCGGGATCCCCTACGAGCAGTACTTC
>NA|TRBJ2-2|TRBV5-1|18|NA
CASSLARVGQTNTGELFF
TGCGCCAGCAGCTTGGCTAGGGTAGGGCAGACTAACACCGGGGAGCTGTTTTTT
>TRBD2|TRBJ2-4|TRBV12-5|20|NA
CASGEGTSGRVRKAKNIQYF
TGTGCTAGTGGTGAAGGGACTAGCGGGAGAGTAAGGAAGGCCAAAAACATTCAGTACTTC
>TRBD1|TRBJ1-4|TRBV10-3|13|NA
CAISRGEDEKLFF
TGTGCCATCAGCAGGGGGGAGGATGAAAAACTGTTTTTT
>NA|TRBJ1-3|TRBV4-2|14|NA
CATLSPFSGNTIYF
TGTGCCACTCTTAGCCCGTTCTCTGGAAACACCATATATTTT
>NA|TRBJ2-7|TRBV6-6|12|NA
CASSVWRGEQYF
TGTGCCAGCAGCGTCTGGCGGGGTGAGCAGTACTTC
>TRBD1|TRBJ1-2|TRBV19|13|NA
CASSVNRGRGYTF
TGTGCCAGTAGTGTGAACAGGGGACGAGGCTACACCTTC
>NA|TRBJ2-7|TRBV7-2|12|NA
CASSLSNYEQYF
TGTGCCAGCAGCTTATCGAATTACGAGCAGTACTTC
>TRBD2|TRBJ2-2|TRBV7-6|16|NA
CASSLRRGGRPGELFF
TGTGCCAGCAGCTTACGTCGGGGGGGCCGGCCCGGGGAGCTGTTTTTT
>TRBD2|TRBJ2-3|TRBV6-1|14|NA
CASRKLAGTDTQYF
TGTGCCAGCAGAAAACTAGCGGGCACAGATACGCAGTATTTT